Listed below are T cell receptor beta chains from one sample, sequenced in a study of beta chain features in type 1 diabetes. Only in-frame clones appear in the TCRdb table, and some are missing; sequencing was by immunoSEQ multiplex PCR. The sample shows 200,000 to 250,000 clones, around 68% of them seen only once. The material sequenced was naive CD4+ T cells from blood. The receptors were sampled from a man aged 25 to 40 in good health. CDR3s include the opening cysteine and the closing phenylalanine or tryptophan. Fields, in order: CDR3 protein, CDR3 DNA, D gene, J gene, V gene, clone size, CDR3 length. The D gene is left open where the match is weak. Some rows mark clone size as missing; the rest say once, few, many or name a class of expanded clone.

CASSLVGTGDYGYTF TGTGCCAGCAGCTTAGTCGGGACAGGGGACTATGGCTACACCTTC TRBD1 TRBJ1-2 TRBV7-2 . 15
CASRHDRLNTEAFF TGTGCCAGCAGACACGACAGGCTGAACACTGAAGCTTTCTTT . TRBJ1-1 TRBV6-5 . 14
CASSGTSGTRETQYF TGCGCCAGCAGTGGGACTAGCGGGACTCGGGAGACCCAGTACTTC TRBD2 TRBJ2-5 TRBV5-1 few 15
CASSFSSGANVLTF TGTGCCAGCAGCTTTTCCTCTGGGGCCAACGTCCTGACTTTC . TRBJ2-6 TRBV7-9 few 14
CAWSGGYEQYF TGTGCCTGGAGCGGGGGGTACGAGCAGTACTTC TRBD2 TRBJ2-7 TRBV30 few 11
CASSFGYSTDTQYF TGTGCCAGCAGCTTCGGGTATAGCACAGATACGCAGTATTTT . TRBJ2-3 TRBV7-2 . 14
CASSVPTLGGSTDTQYF TGTGCCAGCAGCGTTCCAACACTAGGGGGTAGCACAGATACGCAGTATTTT . TRBJ2-3 TRBV9 . 17
CATSRRSGDLQETQYF TGTGCCACCAGCAGACGTAGCGGGGACCTACAAGAGACCCAGTACTTC TRBD2 TRBJ2-5 TRBV15 . 16
CSVDLRGEEKLFF TGCAGCGTTGATTTGAGGGGCGAGGAAAAACTGTTTTTT . TRBJ1-4 TRBV29-1 . 13
CSANQGYEQYF TGCAGTGCTAACCAGGGTTACGAGCAGTACTTC . TRBJ2-7 TRBV20-1 once 11
CAWSGVEKLFF TGTGCCTGGAGTGGGGTTGAAAAACTGTTTTTT . TRBJ1-4 TRBV30 few 11
CAWRGFTGPSYEQYF TGTGCCTGGAGGGGGTTTACAGGGCCCTCCTACGAGCAGTACTTC . TRBJ2-7 TRBV30 . 15
CAWSVRYNEQFF TGTGCCTGGAGTGTACGTTACAATGAGCAGTTCTTC . TRBJ2-1 TRBV30 once 12
CAWGSAGTGTGNTIYF TGTGCCTGGGGTTCAGCGGGGACAGGGACTGGAAACACCATATATTTT TRBD1 TRBJ1-3 TRBV30 few 16
CAWTPGLAGKSDTQYF TGTGCCTGGACCCCGGGACTAGCGGGAAAGTCAGATACGCAGTATTTT TRBD2 TRBJ2-3 TRBV30 . 16
CASSLAGRPTDTQYF TGTGCCAGCAGCTTAGCGGGGCGCCCCACAGATACGCAGTATTTT . TRBJ2-3 TRBV7-2 . 15
CAIRADRGLNGYTF TGTGCCATCAGGGCGGACAGGGGGCTTAATGGCTACACCTTC TRBD1 TRBJ1-2 TRBV10-3 . 14
CASSLLGTDNSPLHF TGTGCCAGCAGTTTATTGGGGACTGACAATTCACCCCTCCACTTT . TRBJ1-6 TRBV27 once 15
CSVFGGNYGYTF TGCAGCGTCTTCGGGGGCAACTATGGCTACACCTTC . TRBJ1-2 TRBV29-1 few 12
CASSFGIGQVAEQYF TGTGCCAGCAGCTTTGGAATTGGACAGGTCGCCGAGCAGTACTTC TRBD1 TRBJ2-7 TRBV7-2 . 15
CAWSVLGTGGDGYTF TGTGCCTGGAGTGTACTAGGGACAGGGGGCGATGGCTACACCTTC TRBD1 TRBJ1-2 TRBV30 . 15
CASSQGHSGDYNEQFF TGTGCCAGCAGCCAAGGCCACAGCGGGGACTACAATGAGCAGTTCTTC TRBD2 TRBJ2-1 TRBV14 . 16
CSVSINGGPRDTQYF TGCAGCGTTAGCATCAATGGGGGACCCCGAGATACGCAGTATTTT . TRBJ2-3 TRBV29-1 . 15
CASSGILQFF TGTGCCAGCAGTGGCATTCTGCAGTTCTTC . TRBJ2-1 TRBV2 . 10
CASKLQSQETQYF TGTGCCAGCAAGCTACAGTCCCAAGAGACCCAGTACTTC . TRBJ2-5 TRBV5-6 . 13
CATGRAGEETQYF TGTGCCACCGGTAGGGCAGGAGAAGAGACCCAGTACTTC . TRBJ2-5 TRBV6-5 . 13
CSARDPGRAYEQYF TGCAGCGCCCGCGACCCGGGGAGAGCCTACGAGCAGTACTTC . TRBJ2-7 TRBV29-1 . 14
CASSYGTGYNSPLHF TGTGCCAGCAGTTACGGGACGGGCTATAATTCACCCCTCCACTTT . TRBJ1-6 TRBV6-5 . 15
CAWTRTVNTEAFF TGTGCCTGGACTCGGACAGTGAACACTGAAGCTTTCTTT . TRBJ1-1 TRBV30 . 13
CSVGLGLLNTQYF TGCAGCGTAGGCTTGGGACTTCTTAATACGCAGTATTTT . TRBJ2-3 TRBV29-1 . 13
CSVEGLQNTEAFF TGCAGCGTTGAAGGACTGCAGAACACTGAAGCTTTCTTT . TRBJ1-1 TRBV29-1 . 13
CSVAGTEAFF TGCAGCGTTGCGGGAACTGAAGCTTTCTTT . TRBJ1-1 TRBV29-1 . 10
CATRRGGANTGELFF TGTGCCACCCGCAGAGGGGGCGCGAACACCGGGGAGCTGTTTTTT TRBD1 TRBJ2-2 TRBV15 . 15
CASSKDTGETQYF TGTGCCAGTAGTAAGGACACCGGGGAGACCCAGTACTTC . TRBJ2-5 TRBV19 . 13
CASRNRGWEQYF TGTGCCAGCAGAAACAGGGGCTGGGAGCAGTACTTC TRBD1 TRBJ2-7 TRBV27 . 12
CSVEGGSEGTDTQYF TGCAGCGTTGAAGGTGGGAGTGAGGGCACAGATACGCAGTATTTT . TRBJ2-3 TRBV29-1 few 15
CSVEGGGEQFF TGCAGCGTTGAGGGGGGTGGCGAGCAGTTCTTC . TRBJ2-1 TRBV29-1 few 11
CASSYSWTGNTEAFF TGTGCCAGCAGTTACTCCTGGACGGGGAACACTGAAGCTTTCTTT . TRBJ1-1 TRBV6-5 . 15
CSARHSEEQYF TGCAGTGCTAGACACAGCGAGGAGCAGTACTTC . TRBJ2-7 TRBV20-1 . 11
CSVGTGVDEQFF TGCAGCGTCGGGACAGGGGTTGATGAGCAGTTCTTC TRBD1 TRBJ2-1 TRBV29-1 . 12
CSACGMANTEAFF TGCAGCGCCTGTGGTATGGCGAACACTGAAGCTTTCTTT . TRBJ1-1 TRBV29-1 . 13
CASSTGQKYEQYF TGTGCCAGCAGCACCGGACAGAAGTACGAGCAGTACTTC . TRBJ2-7 TRBV7-2 . 13
CASSLGQNTGELFF TGCGCCAGCAGCTTGGGACAGAACACCGGGGAGCTGTTTTTT . TRBJ2-2 TRBV5-1 . 14
CASDRSIGNEAFF TGTGCCTCGGACAGATCGATCGGAAATGAAGCTTTCTTT . TRBJ1-1 TRBV30 . 13
CAWSVGDNQPQHF TGTGCCTGGAGTGTTGGGGACAATCAGCCCCAGCATTTT . TRBJ1-5 TRBV30 few 13
CASSYTESGTQYF TGTGCCAGCAGTTACACGGAATCTGGGACCCAGTACTTC . TRBJ2-5 TRBV6-5 . 13
CASSFQNEQFF TGTGCCAGCAGCTTCCAGAATGAGCAGTTCTTC . TRBJ2-1 TRBV7-2 . 11
CSVPTGIYGYTF TGCAGCGTGCCCACAGGGATCTATGGCTACACCTTC . TRBJ1-2 TRBV29-1 . 12
CASGRGEMDGYTF TGTGCCAGCGGGCGAGGGGAGATGGATGGCTACACCTTC . TRBJ1-2 TRBV2 few 13
CATSRDPGIQETQYF TGTGCCACCAGCAGAGACCCGGGGATCCAAGAGACCCAGTACTTC . TRBJ2-5 TRBV15 . 15
CSVRTASYEQYF TGCAGCGTTAGGACGGCCTCCTACGAGCAGTACTTC . TRBJ2-7 TRBV29-1 . 12
CAWIPGGTEKLFF TGTGCCTGGATACCCGGGGGGACTGAAAAACTGTTTTTT . TRBJ1-4 TRBV30 . 13
CAWSQQGRYEQYF TGTGCCTGGAGCCAACAGGGGAGGTACGAGCAGTACTTC . TRBJ2-7 TRBV30 . 13